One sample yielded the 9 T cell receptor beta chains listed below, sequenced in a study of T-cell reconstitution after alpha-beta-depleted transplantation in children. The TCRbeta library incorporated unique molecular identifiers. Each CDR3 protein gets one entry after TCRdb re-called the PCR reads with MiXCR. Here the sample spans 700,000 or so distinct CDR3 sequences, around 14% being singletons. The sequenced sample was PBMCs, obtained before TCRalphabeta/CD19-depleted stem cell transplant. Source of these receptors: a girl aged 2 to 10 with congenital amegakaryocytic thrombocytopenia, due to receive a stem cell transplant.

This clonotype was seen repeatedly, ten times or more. The chain's CDR3 is CASSLLGPLSGANVLTF. CDR3 DNA sequence: TGCGCCAGCAGCTTACTAGGTCCCCTCTCTGGGGCCAACGTCCTGACTTTC. The chain carries TRBV5-1 and TRBJ2-6, with D maybe TRBD2 (5 bases). Per the germline V gene, CDR1 is SGHRS and CDR2 is YFSETQ. The CDR3 totals 17 residues. V lost 2 bases and J 0 bases, leaving 12 bases between the germline ends.

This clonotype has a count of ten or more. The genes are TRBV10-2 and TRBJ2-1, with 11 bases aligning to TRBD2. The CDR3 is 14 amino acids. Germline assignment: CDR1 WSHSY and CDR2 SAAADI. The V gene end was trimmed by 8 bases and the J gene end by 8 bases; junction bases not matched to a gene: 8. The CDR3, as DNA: TGCGCCAGCGCAAAACTAGCGGGAGAGGATGAGCAGTTCTTC. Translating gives CASAKLAGEDEQFF.

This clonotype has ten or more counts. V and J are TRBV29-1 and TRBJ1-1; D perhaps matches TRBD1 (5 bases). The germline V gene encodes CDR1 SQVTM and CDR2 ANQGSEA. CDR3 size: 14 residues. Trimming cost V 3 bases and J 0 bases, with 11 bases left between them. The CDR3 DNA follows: TGCAGCGTTGAGCCCACAGGTCTGAACACTGAAGCTTTCTTT. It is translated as CSVEPTGLNTEAFF.

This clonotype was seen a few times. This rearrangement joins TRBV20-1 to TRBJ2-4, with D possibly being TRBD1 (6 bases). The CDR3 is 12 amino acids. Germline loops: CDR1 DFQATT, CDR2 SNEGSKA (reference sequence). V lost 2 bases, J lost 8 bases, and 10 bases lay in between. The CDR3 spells CSARTGIDIQYF. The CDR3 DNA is TGCAGTGCTAGAACAGGGATAGACATTCAGTACTTC.

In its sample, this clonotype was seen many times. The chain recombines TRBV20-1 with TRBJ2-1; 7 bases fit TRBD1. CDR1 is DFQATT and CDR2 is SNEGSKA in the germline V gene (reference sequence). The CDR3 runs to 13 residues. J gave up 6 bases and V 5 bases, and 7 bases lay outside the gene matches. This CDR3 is CSAPSDRTNEQFF. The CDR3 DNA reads TGCAGTGCTCCCTCGGACAGGACCAATGAGCAGTTCTTC.

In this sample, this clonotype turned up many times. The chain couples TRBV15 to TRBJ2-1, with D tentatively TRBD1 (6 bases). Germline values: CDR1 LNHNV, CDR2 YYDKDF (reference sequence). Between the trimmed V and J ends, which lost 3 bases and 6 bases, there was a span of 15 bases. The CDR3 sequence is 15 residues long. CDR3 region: CATSRSYRVRNEQFF. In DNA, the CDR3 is TGTGCCACCAGCAGGTCTTACAGGGTTCGCAATGAGCAGTTCTTC.

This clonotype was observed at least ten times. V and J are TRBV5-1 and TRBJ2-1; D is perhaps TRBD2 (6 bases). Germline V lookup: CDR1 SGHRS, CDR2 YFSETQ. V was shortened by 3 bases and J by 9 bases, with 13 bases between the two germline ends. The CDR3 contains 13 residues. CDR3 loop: CASSSILALEQFF. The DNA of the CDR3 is TGCGCCAGCAGCTCGATACTAGCTCTTGAGCAGTTCTTC.

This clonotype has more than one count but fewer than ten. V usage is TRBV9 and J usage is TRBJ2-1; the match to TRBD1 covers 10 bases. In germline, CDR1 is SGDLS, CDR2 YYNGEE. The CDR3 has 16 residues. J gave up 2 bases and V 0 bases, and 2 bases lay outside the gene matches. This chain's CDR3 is CASSVAGTGAYNEQFF. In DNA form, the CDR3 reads TGTGCCAGCAGCGTAGCTGGGACAGGGGCCTACAATGAGCAGTTCTTC.

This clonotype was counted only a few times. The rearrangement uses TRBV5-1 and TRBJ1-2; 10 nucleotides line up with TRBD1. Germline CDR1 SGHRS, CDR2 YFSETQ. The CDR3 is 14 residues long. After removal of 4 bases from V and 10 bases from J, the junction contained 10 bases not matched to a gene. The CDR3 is CASSPLLGQGDYTF. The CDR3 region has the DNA TGCGCCAGCAGCCCGTTACTAGGACAGGGGGACTACACCTTC. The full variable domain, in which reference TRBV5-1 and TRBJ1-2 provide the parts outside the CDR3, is KAGVTQTPRYLIKTRGQQVTLSCSPISGHRSVSWYQQTPGQGLQFLFEYFSETQRNKGNFPGRFSGRQFSNSRSEMNVSTLELGDSALYLCASSPLLGQGDYTFGSGTRLTVV.